Shown below are 17 T cell receptor beta chains from a single sample sequenced in a study of blood T cell repertoires in COVID-19 (dated by TCRdb to the early 2020s). The method was the immunoSEQ multiplex PCR assay. TCRdb re-hosts the immuneACCESS table, in-frame sequences only. Its copies lack some clones; in the studies checked, an unresolved V gene accounts for under half of them, and the cause for the rest is not known. The sample table lists tens of thousands of clones, 70% to 85% of them with a count of one. The leading ten clones occupy roughly 1.9% of the sample. The sequencing sample was made of peripheral blood. The receptors come from a woman aged 55-75 years with acute or convalescent COVID-19.

The chain employs TRBV24-1 and TRBJ2-5; 9 nucleotides match TRBD1. The CDR3 length is 16 residues. The J segment lost 4 bases and the V segment lost 8 bases, leaving 13 bases of the junction unmatched. Germline CDR1 reads KGHDR; CDR2 reads SFDVKD. In DNA form, the CDR3 reads TGTGCCACCACAAAGGGACAGGGAAAAGGAGGAGAGACCCAGTACTTC. Its translation is CATTKGQGKGGETQYF.

The rearrangement joins TRBV5-1 to TRBJ2-3; 10 bases align to TRBD1. Per germline, CDR1 SGHRS and CDR2 YFSETQ. The V and J ends lost 1 base and 5 bases, in that order; junction bases with no gene match: 7. The CDR3 is 16 amino acids. This CDR3 reads CASSLIGTGAGDTQYF. The DNA of the CDR3 is TGCGCCAGCAGCTTGATTGGGACAGGGGCGGGAGATACGCAGTATTTT. The whole variable domain, filled in from reference TRBV5-1 and TRBJ2-3, reads KAGVTQTPRYLIKTRGQQVTLSCSPISGHRSVSWYQQTPGQGLQFLFEYFSETQRNKGNFPGRFSGRQFSNSRSEMNVSTLELGDSALYLCASSLIGTGAGDTQYFGPGTRLTVL.

V gene TRBV7-9 combines with J gene TRBJ1-2; 8 bases are shared with TRBD1. The CDR3 runs to 15 residues. Germline V CDR1 and CDR2: SEHNR, FQNEAQ (reference sequence). The V segment lost 8 bases and the J segment 3 bases; nucleotides outside the gene matches: 11. CDR3 in DNA: TGTGCCAGCCGGAAGTCAGGACAGGGAGACTATGGCTACACCTTC. This encodes CASRKSGQGDYGYTF.

This chain connects TRBV7-3 to TRBJ2-1; 7 bases line up with TRBD2. V trimming: 4 bases; J trimming: 5 bases; junction bases outside the gene matches: 14. CDR3 length: 17 residues. CDR1 is SGHTA and CDR2 is FQGTGA in the germline V gene. In DNA form, the CDR3 reads TGTGCCAGCAGCTCATACGCCGGGGCTAGCGGTCACAATGAGCAGTTCTTC. Protein sequence: CASSSYAGASGHNEQFF.

The genes are TRBV7-3 and TRBJ2-7, with D maybe TRBD2 (6 bases). This CDR3 has 14 amino acids. Trimming took 2 bases from V and 3 from J, leaving 11 bases between them. CDR1 is SGHTA, CDR2 FQGTGA, per germline. The CDR3 DNA reads TGTGCCAGCAGCTTAGCCGGGAGAGGCTACGAGCAGTACTTC. It translates to CASSLAGRGYEQYF.

The gene calls are TRBV4-2 and TRBJ2-5; possibly TRBD2 for D (5 bases). Germline V gene lookup returns CDR1 LGHNA and CDR2 YNFKEQ. CDR3 length: 15 residues. Trimming removed 4 bases at V and 3 bases at J, with 15 bases between. The CDR3 bases are TGTGCCAGCAGCCTCGGGGTGGCGGTGGAAGAGACCCAGTACTTC. It specifies CASSLGVAVEETQYF.

V gene TRBV10-3 combines with J gene TRBJ2-1; 9 bases align to TRBD2. There are 14 residues in the CDR3. Trimming at V came to 2 bases and at J to 7 bases, leaving 3 bases not matched to a gene. Germline CDR1 is ENHRY and CDR2 is SYGVKD. CDR3 nucleotide sequence: TGTGCCATCAGTGAGGGACTAGCGACGAATGAGCAGTTCTTC. It encodes CAISEGLATNEQFF.

This clone was counted between two and nine times. This chain uses TRBV5-1 with TRBJ1-2, with 8 bases that match TRBD1. The length of the CDR3 is 15 residues. Germline V lookup: CDR1 SGHRS, CDR2 YFSETQ. V lost 0 bases and J lost 8; bases outside the gene matches: 9. The CDR3 loop is CASSLAPGQVGGYTF. CDR3 nucleotide sequence: TGCGCCAGCAGCTTGGCCCCGGGACAGGTGGGCGGCTACACCTTC.

The chain carries TRBV4-1 and TRBJ2-3, with TRBD2 as a possible D gene (6 bases). Trimming shortened V by 3 bases and J by 2 bases, and 21 bases separated the two germline ends. The CDR3 has 18 amino acids. The V gene's germline CDR1 is MGHRA and CDR2 YSYEKL. The CDR3, as DNA: TGCGCCAGCAGCCAGGCCCCGGGTAGGGCGGGACCCACAGATACGCAGTATTTT. Its translation: CASSQAPGRAGPTDTQYF.

The table lists this clone with many counts. The genes are TRBV19 and TRBJ1-1, with D perhaps TRBD1 (5 bases). Trimming shortened V by 6 bases and J by 1 base, and 12 bases separated the two germline ends. This CDR3 has 14 residues. The V gene's germline CDR1 is LNHDA and CDR2 SQIVND (reference sequence). CDR3 region: CASRLGPRNTEAFF. The CDR3 DNA follows: TGTGCCAGTAGGTTGGGGCCTAGGAACACTGAAGCTTTCTTT.

The J gene is TRBJ2-1, the V gene TRBV19, with TRBD2 as a possible D gene (6 bases). Germline V lookup: CDR1 LNHDA, CDR2 SQIVND (reference sequence). Trimming shortened V by 5 bases and J by 7 bases, and 12 bases separated the two germline ends. The CDR3 contains 13 residues. CDR3 coding DNA: TGTGCCAGTAGTCGGGGGAGTGGGAATGAGCAGTTCTTC. Translated: CASSRGSGNEQFF.

The rearrangement joins TRBV7-2 to TRBJ1-1; D is ambiguous. The CDR3 runs 12 residues. V was pared by 0 bases and J by 8 bases, with 7 bases between. The germline V gene has CDR1 SGHTA and CDR2 FQGNSA. Here the CDR3 reads CASSLAVTEAFF. The CDR3 DNA follows: TGTGCCAGCAGCTTAGCTGTGACAGAAGCTTTCTTT. Full variable domain (missing parts from reference TRBV7-2 and TRBJ1-1): GAGVSQSPSNKVTEKGKDVELRCDPISGHTALYWYRQSLGQGLEFLIYFQGNSAPDKSGLPSDRFSAERTGGSVSTLTIQRTQQEDSAVYLCASSLAVTEAFFGQGTRLTVV.

The chain employs TRBV9 and TRBJ1-1, with 8 bases fitting TRBD1. The germline CDR1 and CDR2 sequences are SGDLS and YYNGEE. V was pared by 3 bases and J by 7 bases, with 5 bases of the junction left unmatched. CDR3 length: 13 residues. The CDR3 nucleotides are TGTGCCAGCAGCGCAGGGGGCTTCGGTGAAGCTTTCTTT. Translating gives CASSAGGFGEAFF.

This chain links TRBV9 with TRBJ2-5, with D unclear. The CDR3 consists of 15 residues. Trimming took 0 bases from V and 2 from J, leaving 11 bases between them. Germline V gene lookup returns CDR1 SGDLS and CDR2 YYNGEE. CDR3 protein: CASSVGQYVQETQYF. CDR3 nucleotide sequence: TGTGCCAGCAGCGTAGGACAATACGTTCAAGAGACCCAGTACTTC.

The rearrangement uses TRBV19 and TRBJ1-1; D not certain. This CDR3 has 13 amino acids. V shed 6 bases and J shed 7 bases, with 15 bases lying between them. The germline V gene has CDR1 LNHDA and CDR2 SQIVND (reference sequence). The CDR3 DNA is TGTGCCAGTAGGGAGGGAAGGCTTGGTGAAGCTTTCTTT. The encoded protein is CASREGRLGEAFF.

The chain joins TRBV20-1 to TRBJ1-4, with D possibly being TRBD1 (5 bases). CDR1 DFQATT and CDR2 SNEGSKA come from the germline V gene (reference sequence). Deletions cut 3 bases from V and 8 bases from J, with 10 bases between. This CDR3 has 12 amino acids. CDR3 sequence reads: CSASFGGEKLFF. The DNA of the CDR3 is TGCAGTGCTAGTTTCGGGGGAGAAAAACTGTTTTTT.

The V call is TRBV5-1, the J call TRBJ2-1; 16 bases are shared with TRBD2. The V gene's germline CDR1 is SGHRS and CDR2 YFSETQ. The CDR3 covers 15 residues. Germline trimming cut 5 bases from V and 8 bases from J; bases unmatched to any gene: 4. The chain's CDR3 is CASSPGTSGRDEQFF. In nucleotides, the CDR3 is TGCGCCAGCAGTCCCGGGACTAGCGGGAGGGATGAGCAGTTCTTC.